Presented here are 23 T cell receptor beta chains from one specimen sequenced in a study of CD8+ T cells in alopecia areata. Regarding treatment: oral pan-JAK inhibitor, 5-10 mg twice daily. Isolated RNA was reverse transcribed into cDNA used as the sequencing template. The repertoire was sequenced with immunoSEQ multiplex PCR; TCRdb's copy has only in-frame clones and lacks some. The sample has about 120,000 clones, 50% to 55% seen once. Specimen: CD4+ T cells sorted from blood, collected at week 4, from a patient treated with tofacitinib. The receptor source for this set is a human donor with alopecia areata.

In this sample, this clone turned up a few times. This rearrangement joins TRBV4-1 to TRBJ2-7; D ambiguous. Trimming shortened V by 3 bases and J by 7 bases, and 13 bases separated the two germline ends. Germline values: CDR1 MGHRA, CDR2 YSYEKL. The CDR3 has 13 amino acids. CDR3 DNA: TGCGCCAGCAGCCACCCCGGCCAGACGGAGCAGTACTTC. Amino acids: CASSHPGQTEQYF.

Written as DNA, the CDR3 is TGTGCCTGGAGTGTAGCCGGGACAGGGTATCAGCCCCAGCATTTT. Its translation: CAWSVAGTGYQPQHF. This chain connects TRBV30 to TRBJ1-5, with 9 bases identical to TRBD1. V was pared by 0 bases and J by 5 bases, with 5 bases of the junction left unmatched. The CDR3 is made up of 15 amino acids. The germline V gene encodes CDR1 GTSNPN and CDR2 SVGIG (reference sequence).

CDR3 sequence reads: CSARKSSYNEQFF. DNA of the CDR3: TGCAGCGCACGTAAGAGCTCCTACAATGAGCAGTTCTTC. This chain connects TRBV29-1 to TRBJ2-1; D uncertain. Germline V CDR1 and CDR2: SQVTM, ANQGSEA. The CDR3 covers 13 residues. V was shortened by 7 bases and J by 0 bases, with 10 bases between the two germline ends.

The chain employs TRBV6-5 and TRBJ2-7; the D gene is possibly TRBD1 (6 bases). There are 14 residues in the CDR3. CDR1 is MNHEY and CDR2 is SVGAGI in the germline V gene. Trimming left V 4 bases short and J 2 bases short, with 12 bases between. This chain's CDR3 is CASSSPGVAYEQYF. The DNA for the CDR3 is TGTGCCAGCAGTTCCCCAGGGGTGGCCTACGAGCAGTACTTC.

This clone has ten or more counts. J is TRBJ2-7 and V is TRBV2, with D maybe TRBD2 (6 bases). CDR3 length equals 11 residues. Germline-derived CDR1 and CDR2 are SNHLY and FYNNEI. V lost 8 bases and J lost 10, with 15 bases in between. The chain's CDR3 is CASLSPGLQYF. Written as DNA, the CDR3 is TGTGCCAGCCTCTCTCCGGGACTTCAGTACTTC. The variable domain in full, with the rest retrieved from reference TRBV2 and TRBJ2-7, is EPEVTQTPSHQVTQMGQEVILRCVPISNHLYFYWYRQILGQKVEFLVSFYNNEISEKSEIFDDQFSVERPDGSNFTLKIRSTKLEDSAMYFCASLSPGLQYFGPGTRLTVT.

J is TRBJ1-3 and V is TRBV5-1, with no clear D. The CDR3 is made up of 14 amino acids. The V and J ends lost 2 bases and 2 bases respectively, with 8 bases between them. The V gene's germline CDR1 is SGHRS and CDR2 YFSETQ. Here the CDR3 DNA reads TGCGCCAGCAGCTTTGACAATACTGGAAACACCATATATTTT. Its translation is CASSFDNTGNTIYF.

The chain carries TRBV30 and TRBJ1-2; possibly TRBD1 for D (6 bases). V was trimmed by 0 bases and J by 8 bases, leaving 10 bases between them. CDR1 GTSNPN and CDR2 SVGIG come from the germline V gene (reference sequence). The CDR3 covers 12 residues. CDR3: CAWSVQGSGYTF. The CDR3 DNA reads TGTGCCTGGAGTGTACAGGGCAGCGGCTACACCTTC.

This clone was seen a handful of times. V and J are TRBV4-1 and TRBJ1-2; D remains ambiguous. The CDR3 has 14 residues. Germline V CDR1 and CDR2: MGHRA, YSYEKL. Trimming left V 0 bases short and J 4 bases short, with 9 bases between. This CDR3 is CASSQDPGPYGYTF. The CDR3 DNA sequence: TGCGCCAGCAGCCAAGATCCAGGCCCCTATGGCTACACCTTC.

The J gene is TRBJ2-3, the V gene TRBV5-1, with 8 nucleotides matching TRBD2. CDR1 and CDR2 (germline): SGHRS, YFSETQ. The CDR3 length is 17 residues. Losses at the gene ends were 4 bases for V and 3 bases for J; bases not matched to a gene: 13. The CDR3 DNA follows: TGCGCCAGCAGCAAGGATCTGGCGGGAGGCGGTACAGATACGCAGTATTTT. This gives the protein CASSKDLAGGGTDTQYF.

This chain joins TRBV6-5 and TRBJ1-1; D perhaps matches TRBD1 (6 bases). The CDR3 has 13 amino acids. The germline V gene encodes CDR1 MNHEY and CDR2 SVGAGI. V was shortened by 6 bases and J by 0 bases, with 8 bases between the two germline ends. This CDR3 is CASRDRLNTEAFF. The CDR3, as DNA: TGTGCCAGCAGGGACAGATTGAACACTGAAGCTTTCTTT.

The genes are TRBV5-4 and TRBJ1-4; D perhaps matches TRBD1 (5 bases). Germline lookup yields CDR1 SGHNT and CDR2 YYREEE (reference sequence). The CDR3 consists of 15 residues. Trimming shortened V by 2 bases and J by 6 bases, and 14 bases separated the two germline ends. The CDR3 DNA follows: TGTGCCAGCAGCTTCTCGGGCAGGGTTGATGAAAAACTGTTTTTT. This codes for CASSFSGRVDEKLFF.

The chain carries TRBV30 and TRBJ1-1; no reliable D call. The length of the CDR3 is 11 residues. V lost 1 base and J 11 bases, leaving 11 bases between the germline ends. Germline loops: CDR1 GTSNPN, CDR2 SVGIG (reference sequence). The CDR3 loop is CAWSEPGLAFF. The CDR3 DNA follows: TGTGCCTGGAGTGAGCCCGGATTGGCTTTCTTT.

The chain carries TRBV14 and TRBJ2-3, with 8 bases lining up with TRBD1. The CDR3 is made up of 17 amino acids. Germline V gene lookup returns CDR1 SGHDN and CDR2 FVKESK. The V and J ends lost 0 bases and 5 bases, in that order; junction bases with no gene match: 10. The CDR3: CASSQEYRTGRIDTQYF. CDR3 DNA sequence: TGTGCCAGCAGCCAAGAATACAGGACAGGGAGGATAGATACGCAGTATTTT.

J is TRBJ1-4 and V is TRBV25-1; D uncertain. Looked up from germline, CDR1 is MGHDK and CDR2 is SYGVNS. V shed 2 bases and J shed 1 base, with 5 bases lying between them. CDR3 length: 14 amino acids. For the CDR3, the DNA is TGTGCCAGCAGTGAAGGGGTAACTAATGAAAAACTGTTTTTT. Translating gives CASSEGVTNEKLFF.

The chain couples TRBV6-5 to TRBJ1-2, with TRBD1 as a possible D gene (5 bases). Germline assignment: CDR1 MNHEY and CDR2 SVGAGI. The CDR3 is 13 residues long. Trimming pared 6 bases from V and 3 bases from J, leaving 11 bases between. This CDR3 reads CASSEGIDYGYTF. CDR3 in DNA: TGTGCCAGCAGCGAGGGGATTGACTATGGCTACACCTTC.

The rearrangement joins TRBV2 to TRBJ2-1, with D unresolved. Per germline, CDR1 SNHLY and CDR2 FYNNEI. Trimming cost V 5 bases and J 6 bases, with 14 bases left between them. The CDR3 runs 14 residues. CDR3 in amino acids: CASSRLYLLNEQFF. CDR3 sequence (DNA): TGTGCCAGCAGTCGGCTTTATCTTCTCAATGAGCAGTTCTTC.

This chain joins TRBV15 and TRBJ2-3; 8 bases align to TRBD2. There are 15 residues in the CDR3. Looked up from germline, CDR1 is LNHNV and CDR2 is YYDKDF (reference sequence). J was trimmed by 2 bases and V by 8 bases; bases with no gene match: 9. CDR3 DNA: TGTGCCACCTCGCTCACTAGCGGATACACAGATACGCAGTATTTT. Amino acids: CATSLTSGYTDTQYF.

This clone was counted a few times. CDR3 nucleotides: TGTGCCAGCAGCTCGTTGGGGGCTGATGAGCAGTTCTTC. Its translation is CASSSLGADEQFF. The chain is built from TRBV7-9 and TRBJ2-1, with TRBD1 as a possible D gene (6 bases). Germline V gives CDR1 SEHNR, CDR2 FQNEAQ (reference sequence). The CDR3 extends over 13 amino acids. Deletions cut 4 bases from V and 8 bases from J, with 12 bases between.

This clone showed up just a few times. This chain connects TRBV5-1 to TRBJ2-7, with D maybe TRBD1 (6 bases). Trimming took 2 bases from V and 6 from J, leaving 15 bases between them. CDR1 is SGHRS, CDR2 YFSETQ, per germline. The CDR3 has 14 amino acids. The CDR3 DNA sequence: TGCGCCAGCAGCTTTTTGACCCCACAGGGCGAGCAGTACTTC. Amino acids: CASSFLTPQGEQYF.

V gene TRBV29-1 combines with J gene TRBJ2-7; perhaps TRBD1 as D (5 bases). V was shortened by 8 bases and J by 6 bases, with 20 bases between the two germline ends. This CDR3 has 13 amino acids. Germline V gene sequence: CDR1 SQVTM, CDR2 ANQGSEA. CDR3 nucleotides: TGCAGCACTCAACACCAGGGCTCGGGCGAGCAGTACTTC. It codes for CSTQHQGSGEQYF.

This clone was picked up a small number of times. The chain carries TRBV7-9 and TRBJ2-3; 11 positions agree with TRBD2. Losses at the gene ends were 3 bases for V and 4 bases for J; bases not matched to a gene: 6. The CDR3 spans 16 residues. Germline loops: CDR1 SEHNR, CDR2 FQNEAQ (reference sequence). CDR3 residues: CASSFGDSGRADTQYF. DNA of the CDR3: TGTGCCAGCAGCTTTGGAGATAGCGGGAGGGCAGATACGCAGTATTTT.

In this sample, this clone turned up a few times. DNA of the CDR3: TGCAGCGTTGATACCCTTGTTGAGCAGTTCTTC. Translation gives CSVDTLVEQFF. The chain carries TRBV29-1 and TRBJ2-1; D remains ambiguous. Trimming removed 3 bases at V and 9 bases at J, with 9 bases between. Germline CDR1 and CDR2: SQVTM and ANQGSEA. The CDR3 has 11 amino acids.

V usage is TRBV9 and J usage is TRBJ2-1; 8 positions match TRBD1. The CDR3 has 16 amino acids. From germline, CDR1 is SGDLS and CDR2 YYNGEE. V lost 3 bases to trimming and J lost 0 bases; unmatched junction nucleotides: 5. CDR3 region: CASSDRGSLSYNEQFF. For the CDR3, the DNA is TGTGCCAGCAGCGACAGGGGGTCCCTCTCCTACAATGAGCAGTTCTTC.